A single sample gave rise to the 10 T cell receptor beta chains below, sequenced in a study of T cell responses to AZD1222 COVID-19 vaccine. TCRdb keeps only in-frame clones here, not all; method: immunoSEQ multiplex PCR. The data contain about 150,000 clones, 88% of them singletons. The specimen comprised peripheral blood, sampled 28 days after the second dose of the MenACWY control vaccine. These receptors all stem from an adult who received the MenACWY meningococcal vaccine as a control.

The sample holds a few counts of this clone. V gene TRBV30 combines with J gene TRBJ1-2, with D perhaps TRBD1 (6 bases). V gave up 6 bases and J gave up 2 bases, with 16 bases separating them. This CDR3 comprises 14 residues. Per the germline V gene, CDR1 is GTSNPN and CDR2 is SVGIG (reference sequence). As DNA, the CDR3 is TGTGCCTGCGGTGGGGGCAGGAGAAACTATGGCTACACCTTC. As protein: CACGGGRRNYGYTF.

DNA of the CDR3: TGTGCCAGCAGCTTGGCACAGGGCAATCAGCCCCAGCATTTT. It yields the protein CASSLAQGNQPQHF. The chain combines TRBV5-6 with TRBJ1-5, with D perhaps TRBD1 (5 bases). The CDR3 sequence is 14 residues long. Between the trimmed V and J ends, which lost 0 bases and 2 bases, there was a span of 6 bases. Germline values: CDR1 SGHDT, CDR2 YYEEEE.

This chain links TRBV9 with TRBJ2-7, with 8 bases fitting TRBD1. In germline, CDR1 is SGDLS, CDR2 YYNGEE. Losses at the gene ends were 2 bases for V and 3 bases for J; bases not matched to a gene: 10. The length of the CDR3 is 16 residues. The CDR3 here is CASSVGGTGTLYEQYF. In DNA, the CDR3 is TGTGCCAGCAGCGTTGGGGGGACAGGTACTCTCTACGAGCAGTACTTC.

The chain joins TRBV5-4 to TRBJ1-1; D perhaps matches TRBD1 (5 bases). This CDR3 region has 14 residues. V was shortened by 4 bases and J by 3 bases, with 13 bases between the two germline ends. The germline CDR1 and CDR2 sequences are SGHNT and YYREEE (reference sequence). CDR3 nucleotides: TGTGCCAGCAGCCCGCCGGGGGGAGACACTGAAGCTTTCTTT. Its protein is CASSPPGGDTEAFF.

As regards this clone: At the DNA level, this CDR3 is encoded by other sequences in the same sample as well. Here the CDR3 reads CASSQASTGGRGYTF. Written as DNA, the CDR3 is TGTGCCAGCAGCCAAGCGTCCACAGGGGGCCGAGGCTACACCTTC. The chain couples TRBV4-2 to TRBJ1-2; TRBD1 matches at 9 bases. Trimming removed 1 base from V and 8 bases from J; junction bases left unmatched: 8. CDR3 length: 15 amino acids. Germline V gives CDR1 LGHNA, CDR2 YNFKEQ.

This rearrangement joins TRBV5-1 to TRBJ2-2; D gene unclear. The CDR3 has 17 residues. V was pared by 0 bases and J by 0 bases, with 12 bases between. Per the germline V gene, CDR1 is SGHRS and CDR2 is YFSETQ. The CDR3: CASSLGLEASNTGELFF. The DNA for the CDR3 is TGCGCCAGCAGCTTGGGCCTCGAGGCTTCGAACACCGGGGAGCTGTTTTTT.

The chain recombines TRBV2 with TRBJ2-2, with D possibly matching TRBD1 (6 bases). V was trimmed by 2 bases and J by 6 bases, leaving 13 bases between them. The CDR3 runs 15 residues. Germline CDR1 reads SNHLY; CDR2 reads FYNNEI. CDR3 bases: TGTGCCAGCAGTGAACCTGTCGAGGGGGCCGGGGAGCTGTTTTTT. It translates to CASSEPVEGAGELFF.

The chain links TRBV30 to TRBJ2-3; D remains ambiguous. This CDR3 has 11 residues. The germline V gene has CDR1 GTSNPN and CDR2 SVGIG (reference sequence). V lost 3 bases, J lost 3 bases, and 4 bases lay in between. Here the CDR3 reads CAWRITDTQYF. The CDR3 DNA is TGTGCCTGGAGGATAACAGATACGCAGTATTTT.

Written as DNA, the CDR3 is TGTGCCAGCAGTCAACAAGACAGGGGCCCTGAAGCTTTCTTT. Its translation is CASSQQDRGPEAFF. The J gene is TRBJ1-1, the V gene TRBV6-5; 8 positions match TRBD1. V shed 5 bases and J 6 bases; nucleotides not matched to a gene: 8. From germline, CDR1 is MNHEY and CDR2 SVGAGI. CDR3 length: 14 amino acids.

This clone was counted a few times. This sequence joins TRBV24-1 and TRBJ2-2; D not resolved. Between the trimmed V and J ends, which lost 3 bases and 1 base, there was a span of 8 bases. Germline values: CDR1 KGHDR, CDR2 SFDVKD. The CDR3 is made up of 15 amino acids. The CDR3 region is CATSDPHKNTGELFF. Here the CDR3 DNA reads TGTGCCACCAGTGATCCCCATAAGAACACCGGGGAGCTGTTTTTT.